These 21 T cell receptor beta chains share one sample of origin, sequenced in a study of blood T cell repertoires in COVID-19. Method: immunoSEQ multiplex PCR; TCRdb's copy keeps in-frame clones and lacks some. The sample holds 150,000 to 200,000 clones, around 84% seen once. Sequenced input: peripheral blood. Every receptor here comes from a human donor with acute or convalescent COVID-19. The donor label of this sample is uncertain.

This chain joins TRBV14 and TRBJ2-5; D is unclear. Germline assignment: CDR1 SGHDN and CDR2 FVKESK. The V end lost 5 bases, the J end lost 2 bases, and 12 bases lay between the germline ends. CDR3 size: 14 residues. The CDR3 region has the DNA TGTGCCAGCAGCACGAAGAGGCTGCAAGAGACCCAGTACTTC. As protein: CASSTKRLQETQYF.

The chain carries TRBV5-4 and TRBJ2-7; D remains ambiguous. Germline assignment: CDR1 SGHNT and CDR2 YYREEE (reference sequence). V was cut by 1 base and J by 1 base, with 9 bases left in between. The length of the CDR3 is 14 residues. CDR3 DNA: TGTGCCAGCAGCTTGTTTGTCGGTTCCTACGAGCAGTACTTC. It translates to CASSLFVGSYEQYF.

The CDR3 nucleotides are TGTGCCAGCTCCCCGGGACAGATTCACAATCAGCCCCAGCATTTT. Protein sequence: CASSPGQIHNQPQHF. The chain recombines TRBV18 with TRBJ1-5, with TRBD1 matching 7 bases. There are 15 residues in the CDR3. V was pared by 6 bases and J by 3 bases, with 8 bases of the junction left unmatched. In germline, CDR1 is KGHSH, CDR2 LQKENI.

The rearrangement joins TRBV19 to TRBJ2-7, with D uncertain. Germline CDR1 is LNHDA and CDR2 is SQIVND (reference sequence). This CDR3 comprises 15 residues. Trimming removed 6 bases at V and 7 bases at J, with 22 bases between. This CDR3 reads CASSIRPGLPSEQYF. The CDR3 DNA follows: TGTGCCAGTAGCATAAGGCCGGGTCTCCCCTCGGAGCAGTACTTC.

The genes are TRBV9 and TRBJ2-2; TRBD2 matches at 13 bases. V trimming: 4 bases; J trimming: 3 bases; junction bases outside the gene matches: 3. Germline V lookup: CDR1 SGDLS, CDR2 YYNGEE. This CDR3 has 16 amino acids. CDR3 loop: CASSLTSGGDTGELFF. The CDR3 region has the DNA TGTGCCAGCAGCCTCACTAGCGGGGGGGACACCGGGGAGCTGTTTTTT.

J is TRBJ1-5 and V is TRBV4-2; D might be TRBD1 (6 bases). V gave up 2 bases and J gave up 0 bases, with 14 bases separating them. CDR1 and CDR2 from the germline V gene are LGHNA and YNFKEQ. The length of the CDR3 is 17 residues. The CDR3 bases are TGTGCCAGCAGCCAAACCCCAAGGGGGTCTAGCAATCAGCCCCAGCATTTT. Its protein product is CASSQTPRGSSNQPQHF.

This chain uses TRBV5-1 with TRBJ2-7, with a tentative D call TRBD2 (5 bases). The germline V and J ends were trimmed by 3 bases and 0 bases, with 19 bases remaining between them. The V gene's germline CDR1 is SGHRS and CDR2 YFSETQ. There are 17 residues in the CDR3. DNA for the CDR3: TGCGCCAGCAGCTCATCAGAGGGCCGATACTACTCCTACGAGCAGTACTTC. Its translation is CASSSSEGRYYSYEQYF.

The chain is built from TRBV6-1 and TRBJ1-1; TRBD1 agrees at 12 bases. Germline V CDR1 and CDR2: MNHNS, SASEGT. The length of the CDR3 is 16 residues. Trimming at V came to 1 base and at J to 7 bases, leaving 7 bases not matched to a gene. Here the CDR3 DNA reads TGTGCCAGCAGTGAAGTACCGGGACAGGGGGCGGGTGAAGCTTTCTTT. Amino acids: CASSEVPGQGAGEAFF.

This clone was picked up one time. The chain is built from TRBV15 and TRBJ1-2; perhaps TRBD1 as D (6 bases). Germline loops: CDR1 LNHNV, CDR2 YYDKDF (reference sequence). The length of the CDR3 is 12 residues. Trimming shortened V by 5 bases and J by 6 bases, and 10 bases separated the two germline ends. CDR3 amino acids: CATSAYRDGYTF. The CDR3, as DNA: TGTGCCACCAGCGCCTACAGGGATGGCTACACCTTC. The full variable domain, its missing parts supplied by reference TRBV15 and TRBJ1-2, is DAMVIQNPRYQVTQFGKPVTLSCSQTLNHNVMYWYQQKSSQAPKLLFHYYDKDFNNEADTPDNFQSRRPNTSFCFLDIRSPGLGDTAMYLCATSAYRDGYTFGSGTRLTVV.

Comment on this clone: Within the sample, other DNA sequences also encode this same CDR3. The V call is TRBV7-2, the J call TRBJ1-4; TRBD1 matches 10 bases. With V trimmed by 5 bases and J by 5 bases, 2 bases remained unmatched. The germline V gene encodes CDR1 SGHTA and CDR2 FQGNSA. This CDR3 comprises 14 residues. Here the CDR3 reads CASSPDRGNEKLFF. DNA of the CDR3: TGTGCCAGCAGCCCGGACAGGGGGAATGAAAAACTGTTTTTT.

The V and J genes are TRBV28 and TRBJ1-4; tentative D call: TRBD1 (5 bases). CDR1 is MDHEN, CDR2 SYDVKM, per germline. V was pared by 7 bases and J by 8 bases, with 17 bases between. The CDR3 contains 14 residues. CDR3 amino acids: CASKPGGGREKLFF. The CDR3 region has the DNA TGTGCCAGCAAACCCGGGGGGGGACGGGAAAAACTGTTTTTT.

V usage is TRBV6-1 and J usage is TRBJ2-1; 9 bases agree with TRBD2. V shed 5 bases, J shed 6 bases, and the junction held 8 bases outside the gene matches. The CDR3 is 15 amino acids. Germline lookup yields CDR1 MNHNS and CDR2 SASEGT. For the CDR3, the DNA is TGTGCCAGCAGTCCTCGACTAGCGGAGAGCAATGAGCAGTTCTTC. It yields the protein CASSPRLAESNEQFF.

The gene calls are TRBV6-6 and TRBJ1-1, with D maybe TRBD1 (5 bases). The CDR3 loop spans 15 amino acids. The V gene's germline CDR1 is MNHNY and CDR2 SVGAGI (reference sequence). Trimming removed 0 bases at V and 1 base at J, with 9 bases between. This chain's CDR3 is CASSYSIGGNTEAFF. DNA of the CDR3: TGTGCCAGCAGTTACTCGATCGGGGGGAACACTGAAGCTTTCTTT.

This clone turned up a few times. The rearrangement links TRBV18 to TRBJ2-5; 7 positions match TRBD1. With 3 bases clipped from V and 4 bases from J, the junction kept 8 bases outside the gene matches. The germline V gene has CDR1 KGHSH and CDR2 LQKENI. This CDR3 has 15 amino acids. The CDR3 loop is CASSPHTGVGETQYF. The CDR3 coding sequence is TGTGCCAGCTCACCCCACACAGGGGTGGGAGAGACCCAGTACTTC.

The rearrangement uses TRBV7-3 and TRBJ2-2; D gene unclear. From germline, CDR1 is SGHTA and CDR2 FQGTGA. Trimming removed 2 bases from V and 3 bases from J, with 13 bases in between. The CDR3 is 16 amino acids. DNA of the CDR3: TGTGCCAGCAGCTTAGTAGGAGTAACATACACCGGGGAGCTGTTTTTT. Translation gives CASSLVGVTYTGELFF.

This chain uses TRBV7-8 with TRBJ2-6, with TRBD2 identical over 11 bases. The CDR3 is 20 residues long. Losses at the gene ends were 2 bases for V and 3 bases for J; bases not matched to a gene: 12. Germline V lookup: CDR1 SGHVS, CDR2 FQNEAQ. The CDR3 bases are TGTGCCAGCAGCTTATTAGCGGGGGGGGACCTGAAAGGTGGGGCCAACGTCCTGACTTTC. Its protein is CASSLLAGGDLKGGANVLTF. Together with reference TRBV7-8 and TRBJ2-6, the CDR3 gives the full variable domain: GAGVSQSPRYKVAKRGQDVALRCDPISGHVSLFWYQQALGQGPEFLTYFQNEAQLDKSGLPSDRFFAERPEGSVSTLKIQRTQQEDSAVYLCASSLLAGGDLKGGANVLTFGAGSRLTVL.

The genes are TRBV10-3 and TRBJ1-4, with 11 bases aligning to TRBD1. Germline CDR1 reads ENHRY; CDR2 reads SYGVKD. This CDR3 is 16 amino acids long. V dropped 4 bases and J dropped 3; count of bases not matched to a gene: 4. Here the CDR3 DNA reads TGTGCCATCAGTGGGGACAGGGGGGTGTCTAATGAAAAACTGTTTTTT. As protein: CAISGDRGVSNEKLFF.

This chain joins TRBV5-1 and TRBJ1-4, with D possibly matching TRBD1 (5 bases). The CDR3 extends over 14 amino acids. Trimming left V 2 bases short and J 3 bases short, with 8 bases between. Germline-derived CDR1 and CDR2 are SGHRS and YFSETQ. The CDR3 DNA is TGCGCCAGCAGCTTAGGGACTTCTAATGAAAAACTGTTTTTT. This sequence encodes CASSLGTSNEKLFF.

This clone was picked up a small number of times. The CDR3 DNA reads TGTGCCACCAGTGATAGTCGACAAGTGCAGCCCCAGCATTTT. Protein product: CATSDSRQVQPQHF. The J gene is TRBJ1-5, the V gene TRBV24-1; no firm D call. V was clipped by 3 bases and J by 7 bases, with 12 bases between them. The V gene's germline CDR1 is KGHDR and CDR2 SFDVKD. This CDR3 spans 14 amino acids.

This clone was counted a few times. This sequence joins TRBV25-1 and TRBJ1-6; 8 nucleotides agree with TRBD1. V trimming: 4 bases; J trimming: 10 bases; junction bases outside the gene matches: 12. The CDR3 extends over 16 amino acids. Looked up from germline, CDR1 is MGHDK and CDR2 is SYGVNS. This CDR3 is CASSAGQGMIGSPLHF. CDR3 DNA: TGTGCCAGCAGTGCCGGACAGGGTATGATAGGCTCACCCCTCCACTTT.

J is TRBJ2-2 and V is TRBV27; the D gene is possibly TRBD1 (6 bases). Germline loops: CDR1 MNHEY, CDR2 SMNVEV (reference sequence). V shed 8 bases and J shed 3 bases, with 16 bases lying between them. The CDR3 spans 15 residues. CDR3 DNA sequence: TGTGCCAGCCTCTCAAGGGGGAAATACACCGGGGAGCTGTTTTTT. The encoded protein is CASLSRGKYTGELFF.